Below are 32 T cell receptor beta chains sequenced from a single sample in a study of blood T cell repertoires in COVID-19. Measured with immunoSEQ multiplex PCR; TCRdb has only the in-frame clones, and not every one. This repertoire shows around 100,000 clones, around 80% found once; its top ten account for nearly 25%. What was sequenced was peripheral blood. The source of these receptors is a human donor in a cohort sampled during active COVID-19.

This chain joins TRBV27 and TRBJ1-5; D is possibly TRBD1 (6 bases). CDR1 and CDR2 (germline): MNHEY, SMNVEV (reference sequence). Trimming took off 8 bases at V and 2 bases at J, with 16 bases between the two ends. This CDR3 has 15 amino acids. The CDR3: CASGDTGRRNQPQHF. The CDR3 DNA sequence: TGTGCCAGCGGGGACACAGGGAGACGCAATCAGCCCCAGCATTTT.

This clone occurred many times. J is TRBJ1-2 and V is TRBV6-5; 8 positions agree with TRBD1. This CDR3 has 15 residues. V lost 7 bases, J lost 3 bases, and 10 bases stayed unmatched. Germline CDR1 MNHEY, CDR2 SVGAGI. Here the CDR3 reads CASNSQGGGYYGYTF. Written as DNA, the CDR3 is TGTGCCAGCAACTCACAGGGGGGAGGCTACTATGGCTACACCTTC.

The chain carries TRBV28 and TRBJ2-7; TRBD1 might be the D (5 bases). V was shortened by 3 bases and J by 2 bases, with 11 bases between the two germline ends. From germline, CDR1 is MDHEN and CDR2 SYDVKM. The CDR3 loop spans 14 amino acids. The CDR3 reads CASSFFRVPYEQYF. The CDR3, as DNA: TGTGCCAGCAGTTTTTTCAGGGTTCCCTACGAGCAGTACTTC.

The CDR3 loop is CASSFSGQGYNEQFF. The CDR3 nucleotides are TGTGCCAGCAGCTTTTCGGGACAGGGTTACAATGAGCAGTTCTTC. The rearrangement uses TRBV7-2 and TRBJ2-1; 9 positions match TRBD1. The CDR3 spans 15 residues. Germline CDR1 and CDR2: SGHTA and FQGNSA. Trimming at V came to 3 bases and at J to 4 bases, leaving 4 bases not matched to a gene.

The chain recombines TRBV6-5 with TRBJ2-7; 9 bases are a match to TRBD1. V lost 8 bases, J lost 2 bases, and 7 bases stayed unmatched. The CDR3 extends over 14 amino acids. The germline gives CDR1 MNHEY, CDR2 SVGAGI. CDR3 coding DNA: TGTGCCAGCTTGGGACAGGGAGGCCCCTACGAGCAGTACTTC. This translates into CASLGQGGPYEQYF.

The CDR3: CASKTGRNSPLHF. In nucleotides, the CDR3 is TGTGCCAGCAAAACCGGTAGAAATTCACCCCTCCACTTT. V usage is TRBV6-5 and J usage is TRBJ1-6; no clear D. This CDR3 spans 13 amino acids. V gave up 7 bases and J gave up 7 bases, with 11 bases separating them. Germline values: CDR1 MNHEY, CDR2 SVGAGI.

The rearrangement links TRBV7-9 to TRBJ1-1; D is uncertain. Trimming removed 3 bases at V and 1 base at J, with 6 bases between. This CDR3 is 13 amino acids long. The germline V gene encodes CDR1 SEHNR and CDR2 FQNEAQ (reference sequence). The CDR3 DNA is TGTGCCAGCAGCTTTGACAAGAACACTGAAGCTTTCTTT. It specifies CASSFDKNTEAFF.

The chain uses TRBV7-9 and TRBJ2-7; 9 bases align to TRBD2. With V trimmed by 7 bases and J by 7 bases, 11 bases remained unmatched. Germline V gives CDR1 SEHNR, CDR2 FQNEAQ (reference sequence). CDR3 length equals 14 residues. CDR3 sequence reads: CASNGGSGRVEQYF. For the CDR3, the DNA is TGTGCCAGCAACGGGGGTAGCGGGAGAGTGGAGCAGTACTTC.

Here the CDR3 reads CASSLTRGENEQYF. As DNA, the CDR3 is TGCGCCAGCAGCCTTACCCGCGGGGAAAACGAGCAGTACTTC. The chain has TRBV4-1 and TRBJ2-7; the D gene is possibly TRBD2 (6 bases). CDR3 size: 14 residues. From germline, CDR1 is MGHRA and CDR2 YSYEKL. The ends were cut back, 4 bases at V and 5 bases at J, with 15 bases in the middle.

Only one count was recorded for this clone. The V and J genes are TRBV7-9 and TRBJ1-2, with 7 positions matching TRBD1. Trimming removed 5 bases from V and 4 bases from J; junction bases left unmatched: 4. Germline assignment: CDR1 SEHNR and CDR2 FQNEAQ (reference sequence). The CDR3 has 13 residues. CDR3 sequence reads: CASSPGQIYGYTF. CDR3 bases: TGTGCCAGCAGCCCGGGACAGATCTATGGCTACACCTTC. Filled out from reference TRBV7-9 and TRBJ1-2, the complete variable domain reads DTGVSQNPRHKITKRGQNVTFRCDPISEHNRLYWYRQTLGQGPEFLTYFQNEAQLEKSRLLSDRFSAERPKGSFSTLEIQRTEQGDSAMYLCASSPGQIYGYTFGSGTRLTVV.

This clone has just one count. This chain joins TRBV18 and TRBJ1-1; the match to TRBD1 covers 10 bases. CDR3 size: 14 residues. In germline, CDR1 is KGHSH, CDR2 LQKENI. V lost 3 bases to trimming and J lost 4 bases; unmatched junction nucleotides: 2. CDR3 in amino acids: CASSPGTGATEAFF. In nucleotides, the CDR3 is TGTGCCAGCTCACCCGGGACAGGGGCCACTGAAGCTTTCTTT.

This chain uses TRBV15 with TRBJ2-3; possibly TRBD2 for D (6 bases). CDR1 and CDR2 from the germline V gene are LNHNV and YYDKDF (reference sequence). The CDR3 is 16 amino acids. Between the trimmed V and J ends, which lost 0 bases and 2 bases, there was a span of 12 bases. CDR3 sequence (DNA): TGTGCCACCAGCAGAGATTCGGCGGGGTTCACAGATACGCAGTATTTT. The encoded protein is CATSRDSAGFTDTQYF.

As concerns this clone: Other DNA sequences in the same sample also yield this CDR3. The chain recombines TRBV11-2 with TRBJ1-2, with 8 bases lining up with TRBD1. The trim removed 5 bases at V and 1 base at J, leaving 3 bases unmatched. This CDR3 comprises 14 residues. Germline CDR1 SGHAT, CDR2 FQNNGV. The CDR3 region has the DNA TGTGCCAGCAGCCCCGGACAGGGTAACTATGGCTACACCTTC. Translated, it gives CASSPGQGNYGYTF.

This chain connects TRBV6-5 to TRBJ2-7; D is perhaps TRBD1 (6 bases). V was trimmed by 2 bases and J by 0 bases, leaving 11 bases between them. This CDR3 comprises 15 residues. Germline values: CDR1 MNHEY, CDR2 SVGAGI. The CDR3 region is CASSYGQMSSYEQYF. The CDR3 DNA is TGTGCCAGCAGTTACGGACAGATGAGCTCCTACGAGCAGTACTTC.

This clone was found once. The gene calls are TRBV6-5 and TRBJ1-1, with TRBD1 matching over 8 bases. Germline V CDR1 and CDR2: MNHEY, SVGAGI. The CDR3 loop spans 15 amino acids. The J segment lost 1 base and the V segment lost 6 bases, leaving 7 bases of the junction unmatched. The CDR3 DNA follows: TGTGCCAGCAGGACAGGGGTAGTATCGAACACTGAAGCTTTCTTT. Translation: CASRTGVVSNTEAFF.

CDR3 region: CASSFWGDTGELFF. As DNA, the CDR3 is TGTGCCAGCAGCTTTTGGGGGGACACCGGGGAGCTGTTTTTT. This sequence joins TRBV7-2 and TRBJ2-2, with a weak D call TRBD2 (6 bases). V was shortened by 3 bases and J by 3 bases, with 8 bases between the two germline ends. CDR3 size: 14 residues. Per the germline V gene, CDR1 is SGHTA and CDR2 is FQGNSA.

The CDR3 here is CASNSRQGEFNEQFF. CDR3 coding DNA: TGTGCCAGTAATTCCAGACAGGGGGAGTTCAATGAGCAGTTCTTC. The rearrangement joins TRBV19 to TRBJ2-1; 9 bases match TRBD1. Germline-derived CDR1 and CDR2 are LNHDA and SQIVND (reference sequence). V was pared by 7 bases and J by 6 bases, with 10 bases of the junction left unmatched. The CDR3 is 15 residues long. The full variable domain, in which reference TRBV19 and TRBJ2-1 provide the parts outside the CDR3, is DGGITQSPKYLFRKEGQNVTLSCEQNLNHDAMYWYRQDPGQGLRLIYYSQIVNDFQKGDIAEGYSVSREKKESFPLTVTSAQKNPTAFYLCASNSRQGEFNEQFFGPGTRLTVL.

This rearrangement joins TRBV9 to TRBJ1-1; perhaps TRBD1 as D (5 bases). The CDR3 has 13 residues. Trimming removed 3 bases at V and 5 bases at J, with 11 bases between. The germline V gene has CDR1 SGDLS and CDR2 YYNGEE. CDR3 DNA sequence: TGTGCCAGCAGCGCTCAAACAGGAACTGAAGCTTTCTTT. This sequence encodes CASSAQTGTEAFF.

A remark on this clone: At one of its ends the junction is not consistent with the germline gene, which may arise from a read error. The chain carries TRBV7-9 and TRBJ1-1; D ambiguous. Germline V gives CDR1 SEHNR, CDR2 FQNEAQ (reference sequence). This CDR3 is 11 amino acids long. CDR3 in DNA: TGTGCCAGCAGCTTAAACAGTGAAGCTTTCTTT. This translates into CASSLNSEAFF.

This rearrangement joins TRBV6-1 to TRBJ1-2; 12 bases are shared with TRBD1. The CDR3 length is 16 residues. Looked up from germline, CDR1 is MNHNS and CDR2 is SASEGT. The junction had 5 bases not matched to a gene; V was cut back by 2 bases and J by 4 bases. This CDR3 reads CASSEWGTGGAYGYTF. The CDR3 DNA sequence: TGTGCCAGCAGTGAATGGGGGACAGGGGGCGCCTATGGCTACACCTTC.

This clone was detected only once. The genes are TRBV3-1 (or the pseudogene TRBV3-2) and TRBJ2-7, with D perhaps TRBD2 (6 bases). Deletions cut 8 bases from V and 2 bases from J, with 13 bases between. Germline CDR1 and CDR2: LGHDT and YNNKEL (reference sequence). CDR3 size: 13 residues. The CDR3 here is CASGRLATYEQYF. DNA for the CDR3: TGTGCCAGCGGACGCCTAGCGACCTACGAGCAGTACTTC.

The rearrangement joins TRBV11-2 to TRBJ1-6, with TRBD1 matching over 9 bases. Trimming took 5 bases from V and 9 from J; bases not matched to a gene: 5. Germline CDR1 SGHAT, CDR2 FQNNGV. CDR3 length: 14 amino acids. The CDR3 DNA reads as TGTGCCAGCAGCCCGACAGGGGGTTTTTCACCCCTCCACTTT. Its protein is CASSPTGGFSPLHF.

The CDR3 nucleotides read TGCGCCAGCAGCTGGGGTCAGGGTTCCTACAATGAGCAGTTCTTC. Translating it yields CASSWGQGSYNEQFF. The chain carries TRBV5-1 and TRBJ2-1, with a weak D call TRBD1 (5 bases). The germline V gene encodes CDR1 SGHRS and CDR2 YFSETQ. The CDR3 is made up of 15 amino acids. Trimming pared 3 bases from V and 1 base from J, leaving 11 bases between.

The V call is TRBV7-3, the J call TRBJ2-3; TRBD2 matches 8 bases. Germline values: CDR1 SGHTA, CDR2 FQGTGA. The V segment lost 2 bases and the J segment 1 base; nucleotides outside the gene matches: 2. This CDR3 spans 15 amino acids. CDR3 loop: CASSLAGGRTDTQYF. For the CDR3, the DNA is TGTGCCAGCAGCTTAGCGGGGGGCCGCACAGATACGCAGTATTTT.

V is TRBV2 and J is TRBJ2-2; D perhaps matches TRBD1 (6 bases). V lost 7 bases and J 0 bases, leaving 15 bases between the germline ends. This CDR3 has 16 residues. Looked up from germline, CDR1 is SNHLY and CDR2 is FYNNEI. The CDR3 coding sequence is TGTGCCAGCACGTCATTGGGACACCCGAACACCGGGGAGCTGTTTTTT. Translating it yields CASTSLGHPNTGELFF. The full variable domain, with the rest looked up from reference TRBV2 and TRBJ2-2, is EPEVTQTPSHQVTQMGQEVILRCVPISNHLYFYWYRQILGQKVEFLVSFYNNEISEKSEIFDDQFSVERPDGSNFTLKIRSTKLEDSAMYFCASTSLGHPNTGELFFGEGSRLTVL.

This clone has a single count. The J gene is TRBJ2-7, the V gene TRBV29-1; 11 nucleotides line up with TRBD2. CDR1 SQVTM and CDR2 ANQGSEA come from the germline V gene. V lost 3 bases and J lost 2; bases outside the gene matches: 0. The CDR3 is 13 residues long. CDR3 protein: CSVDSGGAYEQYF. The CDR3 DNA follows: TGCAGCGTTGATAGCGGGGGGGCCTACGAGCAGTACTTC.

V gene TRBV5-8 combines with J gene TRBJ1-6; no definite D call. Trimming cost V 0 bases and J 7 bases, with 5 bases left between them. The CDR3 extends over 13 amino acids. Germline lookup yields CDR1 SGHTS and CDR2 YDEGEE. CDR3 protein: CASSLAENSPLHF. The CDR3, as DNA: TGTGCCAGCAGCTTGGCCGAGAATTCACCCCTCCACTTT.

The chain employs TRBV19 and TRBJ2-7; the match to TRBD1 covers 9 bases. CDR3 length equals 13 residues. Per the germline V gene, CDR1 is LNHDA and CDR2 is SQIVND (reference sequence). J was trimmed by 6 bases and V by 10 bases; bases with no gene match: 10. CDR3 loop: CATRDRVIGEQYF. CDR3 sequence (DNA): TGTGCCACACGGGACAGGGTAATCGGCGAGCAGTACTTC. Full variable domain (outside the CDR3, taken from reference TRBV19 and TRBJ2-7): DGGITQSPKYLFRKEGQNVTLSCEQNLNHDAMYWYRQDPGQGLRLIYYSQIVNDFQKGDIAEGYSVSREKKESFPLTVTSAQKNPTAFYLCATRDRVIGEQYFGPGTRLTVT.

The chain recombines TRBV3-1 (or the pseudogene TRBV3-2) with TRBJ2-2, with 9 positions matching TRBD1. Germline CDR1 and CDR2: LGHDT and YNNKEL (reference sequence). The CDR3 contains 18 residues. Unmatched junction bases numbered 9, after V lost 1 base and J lost 3 bases. The CDR3 region has the DNA TGTGCCAGCAGCCAAGGGGACAGGGTTGCTAGTCACACCGGGGAGCTGTTTTTT. Encoded protein: CASSQGDRVASHTGELFF.

The V call is TRBV6-5, the J call TRBJ1-3, with 9 bases matching TRBD1. In germline, CDR1 is MNHEY, CDR2 SVGAGI. After removal of 10 bases from V and 14 bases from J, the junction contained 6 bases not matched to a gene. CDR3 size: 10 residues. The CDR3 DNA reads TGTGCCACCATGTGGGACAGGGTATATTTT. Encoded protein: CATMWDRVYF.

The genes are TRBV6-5 and TRBJ2-3; tentatively, D is TRBD2 (5 bases). Trimming left V 4 bases short and J 8 bases short, with 19 bases between. CDR3 length: 15 amino acids. The V gene's germline CDR1 is MNHEY and CDR2 SVGAGI. This CDR3 is CASSSLSFSSGTQYF. The CDR3 DNA follows: TGTGCCAGCAGTTCTCTATCCTTCAGCAGCGGTACGCAGTATTTT.

This chain links TRBV28 with TRBJ1-5, with 9 nucleotides matching TRBD1. This CDR3 contains 16 residues. The V gene's germline CDR1 is MDHEN and CDR2 SYDVKM. V shed 3 bases, J shed 2 bases, and the junction held 5 bases outside the gene matches. For the CDR3, the DNA is TGTGCCAGCAGTTTTAGAGACAGGGGGGGCAATCAGCCCCAGCATTTT. Amino acid sequence: CASSFRDRGGNQPQHF.